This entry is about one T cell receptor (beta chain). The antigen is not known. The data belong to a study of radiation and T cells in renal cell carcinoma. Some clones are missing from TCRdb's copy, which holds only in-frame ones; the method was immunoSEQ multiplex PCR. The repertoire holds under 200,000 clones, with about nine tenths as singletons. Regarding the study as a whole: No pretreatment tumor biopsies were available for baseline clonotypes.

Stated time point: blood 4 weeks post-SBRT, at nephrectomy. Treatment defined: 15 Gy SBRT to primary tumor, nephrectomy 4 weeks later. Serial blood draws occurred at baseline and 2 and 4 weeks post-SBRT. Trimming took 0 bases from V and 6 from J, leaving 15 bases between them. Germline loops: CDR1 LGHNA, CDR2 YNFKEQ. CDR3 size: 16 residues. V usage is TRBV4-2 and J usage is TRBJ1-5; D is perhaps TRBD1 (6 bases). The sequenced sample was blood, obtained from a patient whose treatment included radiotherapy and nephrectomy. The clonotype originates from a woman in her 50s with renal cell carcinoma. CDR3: CASSQEGQGGGQPQHF. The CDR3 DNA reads TGTGCCAGCAGCCAAGAGGGCCAAGGGGGGGGTCAGCCCCAGCATTTT.